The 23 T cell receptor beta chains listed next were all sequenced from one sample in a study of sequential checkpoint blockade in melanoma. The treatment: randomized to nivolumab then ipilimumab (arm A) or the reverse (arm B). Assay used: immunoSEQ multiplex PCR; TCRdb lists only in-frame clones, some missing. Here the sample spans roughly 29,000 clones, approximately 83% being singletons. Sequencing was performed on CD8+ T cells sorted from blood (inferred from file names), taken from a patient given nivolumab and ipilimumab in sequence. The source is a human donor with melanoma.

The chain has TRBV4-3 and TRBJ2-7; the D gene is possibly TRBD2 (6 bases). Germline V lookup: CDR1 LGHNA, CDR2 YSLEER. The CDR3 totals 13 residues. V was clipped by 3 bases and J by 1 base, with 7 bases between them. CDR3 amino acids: CASSHGGSYEQYF. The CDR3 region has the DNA TGCGCCAGCAGCCACGGGGGTTCCTACGAGCAGTACTTC.

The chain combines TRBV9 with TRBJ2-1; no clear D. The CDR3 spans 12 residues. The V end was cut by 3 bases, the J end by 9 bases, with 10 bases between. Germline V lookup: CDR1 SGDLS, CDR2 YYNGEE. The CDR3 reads CASSGPPSEQFF. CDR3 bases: TGTGCCAGCAGCGGGCCCCCAAGTGAGCAGTTCTTC. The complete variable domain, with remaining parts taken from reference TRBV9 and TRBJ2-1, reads DSGVTQTPKHLITATGQRVTLRCSPRSGDLSVYWYQQSLDQGLQFLIQYYNGEERAKGNILERFSAQQFPDLHSELNLSSLELGDSALYFCASSGPPSEQFFGPGTRLTVL.

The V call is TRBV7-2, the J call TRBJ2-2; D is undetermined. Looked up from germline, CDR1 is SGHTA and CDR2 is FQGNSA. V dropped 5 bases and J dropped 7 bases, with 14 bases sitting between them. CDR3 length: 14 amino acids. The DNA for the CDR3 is TGTGCCAGCAGCCTGCTCGGTCCGGTCGGGGAGCTGTTTTTT. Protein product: CASSLLGPVGELFF. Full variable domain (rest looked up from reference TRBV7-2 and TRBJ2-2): GAGVSQSPSNKVTEKGKDVELRCDPISGHTALYWYRQSLGQGLEFLIYFQGNSAPDKSGLPSDRFSAERTGGSVSTLTIQRTQQEDSAVYLCASSLLGPVGELFFGEGSRLTVL.

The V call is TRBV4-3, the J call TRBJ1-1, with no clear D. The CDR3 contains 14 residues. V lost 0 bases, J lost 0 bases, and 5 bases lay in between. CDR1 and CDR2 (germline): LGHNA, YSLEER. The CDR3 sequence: CASSQEQLNTEAFF. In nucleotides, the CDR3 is TGCGCCAGCAGCCAAGAACAGTTGAACACTGAAGCTTTCTTT.

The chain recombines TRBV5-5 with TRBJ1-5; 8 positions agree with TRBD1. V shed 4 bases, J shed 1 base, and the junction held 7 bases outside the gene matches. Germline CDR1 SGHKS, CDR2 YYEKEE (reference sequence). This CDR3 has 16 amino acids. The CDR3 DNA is TGTGCCAGCAGCCCCTCAGGGGGCACGAGCAATCAGCCCCAGCATTTT. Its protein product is CASSPSGGTSNQPQHF.

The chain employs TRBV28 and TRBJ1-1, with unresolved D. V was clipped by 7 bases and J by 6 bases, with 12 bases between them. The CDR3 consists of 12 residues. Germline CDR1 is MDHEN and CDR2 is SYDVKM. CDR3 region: CASTESEAEAFF. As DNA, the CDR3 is TGTGCCAGCACCGAAAGTGAGGCTGAAGCTTTCTTT.

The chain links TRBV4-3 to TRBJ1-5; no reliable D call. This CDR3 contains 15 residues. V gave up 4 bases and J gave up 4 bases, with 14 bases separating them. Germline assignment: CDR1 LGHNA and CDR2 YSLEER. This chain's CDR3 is CASSLRRTENQPQHF. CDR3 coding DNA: TGCGCCAGCAGCCTGCGGAGGACGGAGAATCAGCCCCAGCATTTT.

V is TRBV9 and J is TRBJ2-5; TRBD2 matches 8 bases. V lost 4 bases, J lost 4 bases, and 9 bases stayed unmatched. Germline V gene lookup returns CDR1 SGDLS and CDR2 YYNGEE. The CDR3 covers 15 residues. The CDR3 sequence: CASSPPGGRPETQYF. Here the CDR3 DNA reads TGTGCCAGCAGCCCCCCGGGGGGGAGGCCAGAGACCCAGTACTTC. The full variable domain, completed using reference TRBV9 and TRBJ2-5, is DSGVTQTPKHLITATGQRVTLRCSPRSGDLSVYWYQQSLDQGLQFLIQYYNGEERAKGNILERFSAQQFPDLHSELNLSSLELGDSALYFCASSPPGGRPETQYFGPGTRLLVL.

This CDR3 reads CASSLPLLNTEAFF. CDR3 DNA: TGTGCCAGCAGCTTGCCCCTGTTGAACACTGAAGCTTTCTTT. This chain joins TRBV5-8 and TRBJ1-1; no definite D call. V lost 1 base and J 0 bases, leaving 7 bases between the germline ends. The CDR3 length is 14 residues. CDR1 is SGHTS, CDR2 YDEGEE, per germline. The full variable domain, its missing parts supplied by reference TRBV5-8 and TRBJ1-1, is EAGVTQSPTHLIKTRGQQATLRCSPISGHTSVYWYQQALGLGLQFLLWYDEGEERNRGNFPPRFSGRQFPNYSSELNVNALELEDSALYLCASSLPLLNTEAFFGQGTRLTVV.

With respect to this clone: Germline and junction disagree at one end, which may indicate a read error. The CDR3 loop reads CASTEKGQDEPFF. In nucleotides, the CDR3 is TGTGCCAGCACCGAGAAAGGACAGGATGAGCCGTTCTTC. The chain uses TRBV13 and TRBJ2-1; the match to TRBD1 covers 7 bases. The CDR3 runs 13 residues. Germline CDR1 is PRHDT and CDR2 is FYEKMQ (reference sequence).

In nucleotides, the CDR3 is TGCAGCGTTGTGGTAGCGGGGCCCTACGAGCAGTACTTC. Protein: CSVVVAGPYEQYF. This sequence joins TRBV29-1 and TRBJ2-7; TRBD2 agrees at 8 bases. CDR3 length equals 13 residues. The ends lost 4 bases at V and 2 bases at J; junction bases unmatched: 4. Germline V lookup: CDR1 SQVTM, CDR2 ANQGSEA.

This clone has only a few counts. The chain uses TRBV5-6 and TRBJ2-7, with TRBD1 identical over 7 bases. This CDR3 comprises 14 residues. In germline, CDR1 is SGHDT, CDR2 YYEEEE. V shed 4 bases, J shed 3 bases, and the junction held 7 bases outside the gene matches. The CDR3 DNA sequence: TGTGCCAGCAGCCAAGGGGGCCAAAGCTACGAGCAGTACTTC. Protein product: CASSQGGQSYEQYF.

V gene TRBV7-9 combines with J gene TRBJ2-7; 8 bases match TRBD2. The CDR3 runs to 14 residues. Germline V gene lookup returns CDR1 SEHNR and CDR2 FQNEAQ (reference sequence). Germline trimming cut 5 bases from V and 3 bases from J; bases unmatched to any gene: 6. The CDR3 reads CASSRGGRSYEQYF. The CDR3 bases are TGTGCCAGCAGCCGCGGGGGGCGCAGCTACGAGCAGTACTTC.

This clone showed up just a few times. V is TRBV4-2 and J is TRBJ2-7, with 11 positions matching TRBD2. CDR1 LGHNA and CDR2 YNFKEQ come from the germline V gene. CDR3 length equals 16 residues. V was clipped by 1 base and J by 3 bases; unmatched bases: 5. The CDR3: CASSQVLTSGSYEQYF. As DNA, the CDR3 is TGTGCCAGCAGCCAAGTTTTAACTAGCGGGAGCTACGAGCAGTACTTC.

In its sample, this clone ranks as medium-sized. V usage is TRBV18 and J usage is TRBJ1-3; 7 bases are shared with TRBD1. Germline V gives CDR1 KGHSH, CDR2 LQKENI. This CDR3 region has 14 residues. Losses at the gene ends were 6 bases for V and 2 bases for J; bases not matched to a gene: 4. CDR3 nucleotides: TGTGCCAGCTCCCTGACAGGGACTGGAAACACCATATATTTT. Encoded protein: CASSLTGTGNTIYF.

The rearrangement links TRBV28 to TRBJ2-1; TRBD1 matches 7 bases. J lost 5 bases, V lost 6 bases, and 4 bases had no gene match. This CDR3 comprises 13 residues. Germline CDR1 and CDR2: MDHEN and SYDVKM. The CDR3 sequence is CASSNDRDNEQFF. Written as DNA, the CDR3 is TGTGCCAGCAGCAACGACAGGGACAATGAGCAGTTCTTC.

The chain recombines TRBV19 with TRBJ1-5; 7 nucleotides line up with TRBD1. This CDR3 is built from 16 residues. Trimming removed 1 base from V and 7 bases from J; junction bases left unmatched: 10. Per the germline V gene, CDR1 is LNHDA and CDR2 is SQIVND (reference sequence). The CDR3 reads CASSIGGPHRGQPQHF. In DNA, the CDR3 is TGTGCCAGTAGTATAGGCGGCCCCCACAGGGGCCAGCCCCAGCATTTT.

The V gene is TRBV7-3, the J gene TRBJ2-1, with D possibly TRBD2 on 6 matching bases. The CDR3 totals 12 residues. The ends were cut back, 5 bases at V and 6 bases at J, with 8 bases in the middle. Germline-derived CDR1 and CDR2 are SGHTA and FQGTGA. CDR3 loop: CASSMGGNEQFF. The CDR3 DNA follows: TGTGCCAGCAGCATGGGGGGCAATGAGCAGTTCTTC.

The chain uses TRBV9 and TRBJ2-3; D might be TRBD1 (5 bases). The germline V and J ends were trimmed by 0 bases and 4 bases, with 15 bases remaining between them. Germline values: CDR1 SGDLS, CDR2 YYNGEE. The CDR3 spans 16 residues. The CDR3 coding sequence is TGTGCCAGCAGCGTAGTCCAGGGCGCCGGCGCAGATACGCAGTATTTT. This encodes CASSVVQGAGADTQYF.

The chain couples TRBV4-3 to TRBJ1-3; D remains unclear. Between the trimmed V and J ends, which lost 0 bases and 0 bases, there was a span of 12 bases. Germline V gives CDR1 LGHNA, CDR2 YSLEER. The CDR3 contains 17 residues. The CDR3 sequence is CASSQEAQLSSGNTIYF. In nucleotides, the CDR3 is TGCGCCAGCAGCCAAGAGGCACAGCTCAGCTCTGGAAACACCATATATTTT.

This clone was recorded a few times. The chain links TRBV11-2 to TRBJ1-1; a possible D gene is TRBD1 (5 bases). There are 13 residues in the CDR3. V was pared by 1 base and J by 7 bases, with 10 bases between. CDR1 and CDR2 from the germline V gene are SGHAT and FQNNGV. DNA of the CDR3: TGTGCCAGCAGCTTAGCAGGGAGGCGTGAAGCTTTCTTT. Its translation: CASSLAGRREAFF. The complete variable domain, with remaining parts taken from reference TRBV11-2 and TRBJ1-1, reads EAGVAQSPRYKIIEKRQSVAFWCNPISGHATLYWYQQILGQGPKLLIQFQNNGVVDDSQLPKDRFSAERLKGVDSTLKIQPAKLEDSAVYLCASSLAGRREAFFGQGTRLTVV.

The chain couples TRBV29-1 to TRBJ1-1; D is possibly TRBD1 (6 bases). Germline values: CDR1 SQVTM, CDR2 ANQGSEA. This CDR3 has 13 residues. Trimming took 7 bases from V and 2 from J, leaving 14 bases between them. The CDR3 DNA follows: TGCAGCGGAATACAGGGTTTTAACACTGAAGCTTTCTTT. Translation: CSGIQGFNTEAFF.

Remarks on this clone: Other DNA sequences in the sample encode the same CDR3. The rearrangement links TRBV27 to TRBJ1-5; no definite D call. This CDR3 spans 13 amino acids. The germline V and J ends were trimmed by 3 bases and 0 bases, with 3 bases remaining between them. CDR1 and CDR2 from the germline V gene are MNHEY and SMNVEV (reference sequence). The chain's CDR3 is CASSFYSNQPQHF. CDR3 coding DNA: TGTGCCAGCAGTTTTTATAGCAATCAGCCCCAGCATTTT.